These 15 T cell receptor beta chains were sequenced from one sample in a study of cytomegalovirus exposure and HLA in healthy donors. Amplification used 60 Vbeta primers and 13 Jbeta primers. Some clones are missing from TCRdb's copy, which holds only in-frame ones; the method was immunoSEQ multiplex PCR. The table includes about 210,000 clones, about four fifths detected once. Sequencing input: PBMCs. The receptor source for this set is a woman aged 45 to 65 in good health and CMV-seropositive.

The J gene is TRBJ1-1, the V gene TRBV12-5; 7 bases are shared with TRBD1. The germline CDR1 and CDR2 sequences are LGHNT and FRNRAP. The CDR3 consists of 17 residues. V gave up 3 bases and J gave up 4 bases; unmatched junction bases: 14. Here the CDR3 reads CASGLATGAGWATEAFF. The DNA for the CDR3 is TGTGCTAGTGGTTTAGCCACAGGGGCCGGTTGGGCCACTGAAGCTTTCTTT.

DNA of the CDR3: TGTGCCAGCTCACTAAGACAGGGGCAAAGGGGCAATGAGCAGTTCTTC. Amino acids: CASSLRQGQRGNEQFF. The chain joins TRBV18 to TRBJ2-1, with 8 bases identical to TRBD1. The CDR3 is 16 amino acids. Germline V gene data show CDR1 as KGHSH and CDR2 as LQKENI. The J segment lost 6 bases and the V segment lost 4 bases, leaving 11 bases of the junction unmatched.

J is TRBJ2-3 and V is TRBV6-5, with a possible D match to TRBD1 (6 bases). CDR3 length: 12 amino acids. Trimming took 0 bases from V and 10 from J, leaving 8 bases between them. The V gene's germline CDR1 is MNHEY and CDR2 SVGAGI. For the CDR3, the DNA is TGTGCCAGCAGTTACTCGGCAGGGGCGCAGTATTTT. It encodes CASSYSAGAQYF.

V and J are TRBV19 and TRBJ2-5, with D possibly TRBD1 on 6 matching bases. The J call may be faulty, since TRBJ2-7 better matches the DNA end. The CDR3 extends over 13 amino acids. From germline, CDR1 is LNHDA and CDR2 SQIVND (reference sequence). The CDR3 spells CASSIQGYYEQYF. CDR3 nucleotide sequence: TGTGCCAGTAGTATCCAGGGGTACTACGAGCAGTACTTC.

The chain has TRBV2 and TRBJ2-2, with a weak D call TRBD2 (7 bases). The CDR3 length is 16 residues. V was pared by 4 bases and J by 0 bases, with 12 bases between. Germline CDR1 SNHLY, CDR2 FYNNEI. In DNA, the CDR3 is TGTGCCAGCAGTGCGGGGGAGGGGGCGAACACCGGGGAGCTGTTTTTT. This translates into CASSAGEGANTGELFF.

The chain is built from TRBV6-1 and TRBJ1-4, with 8 bases that match TRBD1. CDR1 is MNHNS, CDR2 SASEGT, per germline. Trimming at V came to 1 base and at J to 10 bases, leaving 11 bases not matched to a gene. The CDR3 has 16 residues. In DNA, the CDR3 is TGTGCCAGCAGTGAAGGGGGGAACAGGGGGAGGGGAAAACTGTTTTTT. Amino acid sequence: CASSEGGNRGRGKLFF.

The chain has TRBV5-6 and TRBJ1-3; TRBD1 aligns across 8 bases. The CDR3 runs 17 residues. The V and J ends lost 4 bases and 0 bases, in that order; junction bases with no gene match: 9. In germline, CDR1 is SGHDT, CDR2 YYEEEE. The CDR3 is CASSPPGGQGSGNTIYF. The CDR3 DNA reads as TGTGCCAGCAGCCCCCCAGGAGGACAGGGCTCTGGAAACACCATATATTTT. Supplemented by reference TRBV5-6 and TRBJ1-3, the full variable domain reads DAGVTQSPTHLIKTRGQQVTLRCSPKSGHDTVSWYQQALGQGPQFIFQYYEEEERQRGNFPDRFSGHQFPNYSSELNVNALLLGDSALYLCASSPPGGQGSGNTIYFGEGSWLTVV.

The rearrangement joins TRBV11-2 to TRBJ2-7; D gene ambiguous. Germline-derived CDR1 and CDR2 are SGHAT and FQNNGV. V was shortened by 5 bases and J by 0 bases, with 11 bases between the two germline ends. The CDR3 totals 14 residues. The CDR3 loop reads CASSKFPGSYEQYF. In DNA, the CDR3 is TGTGCCAGCAGCAAGTTCCCAGGCTCCTACGAGCAGTACTTC.

This chain links TRBV6-1 with TRBJ1-1; a weak D match, TRBD1 (6 bases). The V end lost 5 bases, the J end lost 0 bases, and 13 bases lay between the germline ends. The CDR3 is 15 amino acids. CDR1 is MNHNS and CDR2 is SASEGT in the germline V gene. CDR3 coding DNA: TGTGCCAGCAGTCCCCGGGACACCATGAACACTGAAGCTTTCTTT. Translating it yields CASSPRDTMNTEAFF.

This chain joins TRBV6-6 and TRBJ1-2; D may be TRBD1 (5 bases). V was shortened by 4 bases and J by 8 bases, with 20 bases between the two germline ends. Germline assignment: CDR1 MNHNY and CDR2 SVGAGI (reference sequence). The CDR3 length is 15 residues. As DNA, the CDR3 is TGTGCCAGCAGTTCCCGGACGCAGGACATGAGGGGCTACACCTTC. The encoded protein is CASSSRTQDMRGYTF.

The rearrangement uses TRBV28 and TRBJ1-2; a weak D match, TRBD1 (6 bases). Germline V gene sequence: CDR1 MDHEN, CDR2 SYDVKM. There are 12 residues in the CDR3. Trimming removed 9 bases from V and 8 bases from J, with 16 bases in between. The DNA of the CDR3 is TGTGCCAGTACCCGACAGGATTCGGGCTACACCTTC. Amino acids: CASTRQDSGYTF.

This sequence joins TRBV5-1 and TRBJ1-1, with D unclear. V was pared by 0 bases and J by 3 bases, with 9 bases between. Germline loops: CDR1 SGHRS, CDR2 YFSETQ. The CDR3 loop spans 14 amino acids. Here the CDR3 reads CASSLAGGYTEAFF. Written as DNA, the CDR3 is TGCGCCAGCAGCTTGGCGGGAGGGTACACTGAAGCTTTCTTT.

The V and J genes are TRBV25-1 and TRBJ2-1, with D possibly being TRBD1 (5 bases). The CDR3 spans 16 residues. Germline values: CDR1 MGHDK, CDR2 SYGVNS. The germline V and J ends were trimmed by 0 bases and 4 bases, with 13 bases remaining between them. The chain's CDR3 is CASSEYGRVRYNEQFF. The CDR3 DNA follows: TGTGCCAGCAGTGAATACGGCAGGGTCAGGTACAATGAGCAGTTCTTC. Together with reference TRBV25-1 and TRBJ2-1, the CDR3 gives the full variable domain: EADIYQTPRYLVIGTGKKITLECSQTMGHDKMYWYQQDPGMELHLIHYSYGVNSTEKGDLSSESTVSRIRTEHFPLTLESARPSHTSQYLCASSEYGRVRYNEQFFGPGTRLTVL.

The rearrangement joins TRBV4-1 to TRBJ2-1; 8 bases fit TRBD2. V lost 0 bases to trimming and J lost 8 bases; unmatched junction nucleotides: 9. The CDR3 runs to 16 residues. The V gene's germline CDR1 is MGHRA and CDR2 YSYEKL. The CDR3 nucleotides read TGCGCCAGCAGCCAAGATAATCGGGGGGGCGTGGATGAGCAGTTCTTC. Residues: CASSQDNRGGVDEQFF.

V usage is TRBV28 and J usage is TRBJ1-4; TRBD1 matches at 7 bases. The CDR3 is made up of 17 amino acids. Trimming at V came to 4 bases and at J to 0 bases, leaving 8 bases not matched to a gene. Germline values: CDR1 MDHEN, CDR2 SYDVKM. CDR3 sequence (DNA): TGTGCCAGCAGTTCGGCCCGGGACAGACCAACTAATGAAAAACTGTTTTTT. This encodes CASSSARDRPTNEKLFF.